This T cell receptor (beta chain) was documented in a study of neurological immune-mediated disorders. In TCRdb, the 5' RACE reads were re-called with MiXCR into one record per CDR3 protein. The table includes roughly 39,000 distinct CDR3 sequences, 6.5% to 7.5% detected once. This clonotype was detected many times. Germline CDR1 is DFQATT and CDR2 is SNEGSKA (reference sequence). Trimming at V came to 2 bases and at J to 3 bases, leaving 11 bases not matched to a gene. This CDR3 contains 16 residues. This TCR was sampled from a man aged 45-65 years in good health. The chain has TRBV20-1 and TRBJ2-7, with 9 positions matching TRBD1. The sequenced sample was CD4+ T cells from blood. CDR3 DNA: TGCAGTGCTAGACCAATTCCGGGACAGGGTTACTACGAGCAGTACTTC. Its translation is CSARPIPGQGYYEQYF.